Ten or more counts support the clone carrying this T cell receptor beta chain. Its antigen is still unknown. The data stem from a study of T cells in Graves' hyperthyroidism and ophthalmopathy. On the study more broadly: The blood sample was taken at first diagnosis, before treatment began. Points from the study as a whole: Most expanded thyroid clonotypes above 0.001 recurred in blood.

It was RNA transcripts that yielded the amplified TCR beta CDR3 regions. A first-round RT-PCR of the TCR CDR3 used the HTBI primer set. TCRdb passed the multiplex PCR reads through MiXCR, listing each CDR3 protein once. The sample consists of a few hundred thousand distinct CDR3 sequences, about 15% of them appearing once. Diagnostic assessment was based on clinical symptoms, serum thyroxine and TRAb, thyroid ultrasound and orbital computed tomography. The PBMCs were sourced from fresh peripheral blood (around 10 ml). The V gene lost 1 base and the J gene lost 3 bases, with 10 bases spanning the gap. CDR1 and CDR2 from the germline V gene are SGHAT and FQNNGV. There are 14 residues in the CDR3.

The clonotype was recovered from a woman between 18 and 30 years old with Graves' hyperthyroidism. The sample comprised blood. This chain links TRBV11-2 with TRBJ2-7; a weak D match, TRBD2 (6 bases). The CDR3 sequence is CASSLVLSGYEQYF. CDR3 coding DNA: TGTGCCAGCAGCTTAGTTCTTAGCGGCTACGAGCAGTACTTC.